The 28 T cell receptor beta chains below come from one sample, sequenced in a study of graft-versus-host responses after intestinal transplantation. Assay: immunoSEQ multiplex PCR; the TCRdb copy retains only in-frame clones and omits some. The profile shows tens of thousands of clones, 95% of them singletons. Their antigen targets remain unknown. Sequencing used unstimulated CD8+ T cells sorted from spleen or lymph node cells, obtained before transplant. Every receptor here comes from a human donor who was the organ donor for an intestinal transplant.

The table lists this clone with a count of one. The chain is built from TRBV4-1 and TRBJ2-7; D is ambiguous. The CDR3 contains 15 residues. Trimming shortened V by 4 bases and J by 6 bases, and 19 bases separated the two germline ends. In germline, CDR1 is MGHRA, CDR2 YSYEKL. In DNA, the CDR3 is TGCGCCAGCAGCCCCGAGACGGTGGGCAGCGCCGAGCAGTACTTC. Translation: CASSPETVGSAEQYF.

This sequence joins TRBV5-5 and TRBJ2-6; D could derive from TRBD1 or TRBD2 (5 bases each). Germline loops: CDR1 SGHKS, CDR2 YYEKEE (reference sequence). Trimming pared 0 bases from V and 0 bases from J, leaving 13 bases between. The length of the CDR3 is 18 residues. The CDR3 region is CASSLGKGRSSGANVLTF. The CDR3 nucleotides read TGTGCCAGCAGCTTGGGTAAGGGACGGAGCTCTGGGGCCAACGTCCTGACTTTC.

V and J are TRBV29-1 and TRBJ2-1; 7 positions agree with TRBD2. CDR1 is SQVTM, CDR2 ANQGSEA, per germline. V was pared by 4 bases and J by 0 bases, with 0 bases of the junction left unmatched. The length of the CDR3 is 13 residues. The CDR3 region is CSVGGGSYNEQFF. Written as DNA, the CDR3 is TGCAGCGTTGGCGGGGGCTCCTACAATGAGCAGTTCTTC.

Comments on this clone: This same CDR3 is encoded by further DNA sequences in the sample. The V call is TRBV27, the J call TRBJ1-5; TRBD1 is a possible D gene (5 bases). CDR1 is MNHEY, CDR2 SMNVEV, per germline (reference sequence). This CDR3 has 13 residues. With 2 bases removed from V and 3 bases from J, the gap between germline ends came to 5 bases. The CDR3 region is CASSLGHNQPQHF. The CDR3 region has the DNA TGTGCCAGCAGTTTAGGACACAATCAGCCCCAGCATTTT.

The V call is TRBV9, the J call TRBJ2-5; 9 bases match TRBD1. Germline-derived CDR1 and CDR2 are SGDLS and YYNGEE. This CDR3 contains 15 residues. Trimming at V came to 2 bases and at J to 3 bases, leaving 5 bases not matched to a gene. The CDR3 DNA reads as TGTGCCAGCAGCGTCACCGGGACAGGGAAAGAGACCCAGTACTTC. Its protein product is CASSVTGTGKETQYF. The complete variable domain, with remaining parts taken from reference TRBV9 and TRBJ2-5, reads DSGVTQTPKHLITATGQRVTLRCSPRSGDLSVYWYQQSLDQGLQFLIQYYNGEERAKGNILERFSAQQFPDLHSELNLSSLELGDSALYFCASSVTGTGKETQYFGPGTRLLVL.

The rearrangement uses TRBV19 and TRBJ2-1; perhaps TRBD2 as D (5 bases). Trimming stripped 9 bases from V and 4 bases from J, with 16 bases between. CDR3 length: 14 amino acids. Germline CDR1 is LNHDA and CDR2 is SQIVND (reference sequence). This CDR3 is CASAASLSYNEQFF. CDR3 sequence (DNA): TGTGCCAGCGCAGCTAGCTTGAGTTACAATGAGCAGTTCTTC.

V usage is TRBV11-2 and J usage is TRBJ2-1; 8 bases agree with TRBD2. The CDR3 sequence is 15 residues long. Germline trimming cut 6 bases from V and 3 bases from J; bases unmatched to any gene: 7. Germline CDR1 and CDR2: SGHAT and FQNNGV. CDR3 coding DNA: TGTGCCAGCAGGTCGAGACTAGCGAACTACAATGAGCAGTTCTTC. This translates into CASRSRLANYNEQFF.

The V gene is TRBV7-2, the J gene TRBJ2-2, with D possibly being TRBD2 (5 bases). V lost 5 bases and J lost 1, with 14 bases in between. Per the germline V gene, CDR1 is SGHTA and CDR2 is FQGNSA. The CDR3 runs 16 residues. The CDR3 DNA sequence: TGTGCCAGCAGCCCTCTCGGGGTACAGAACACCGGGGAGCTGTTTTTT. This translates into CASSPLGVQNTGELFF. Filled out from reference TRBV7-2 and TRBJ2-2, the complete variable domain reads GAGVSQSPSNKVTEKGKDVELRCDPISGHTALYWYRQSLGQGLEFLIYFQGNSAPDKSGLPSDRFSAERTGGSVSTLTIQRTQQEDSAVYLCASSPLGVQNTGELFFGEGSRLTVL.

The J gene is TRBJ1-2, the V gene TRBV9; D remains unclear. Trimming took 4 bases from V and 2 from J, leaving 9 bases between them. Germline CDR1 reads SGDLS; CDR2 reads YYNGEE. The CDR3 spans 13 residues. The CDR3 loop reads CASSRSYNYGYTF. The CDR3 DNA sequence: TGTGCCAGCAGCCGGTCCTACAACTATGGCTACACCTTC. Full variable domain (remainder filled in from reference TRBV9 and TRBJ1-2): DSGVTQTPKHLITATGQRVTLRCSPRSGDLSVYWYQQSLDQGLQFLIQYYNGEERAKGNILERFSAQQFPDLHSELNLSSLELGDSALYFCASSRSYNYGYTFGSGTRLTVV.

V usage is TRBV9 and J usage is TRBJ2-7; maybe TRBD2 (7 bases). CDR3 length: 15 residues. Germline V gives CDR1 SGDLS, CDR2 YYNGEE. Trimming removed 0 bases from V and 2 bases from J, with 12 bases in between. The CDR3 nucleotides are TGTGCCAGCAGCGTAGGTGGGGGGGCCCCCTACGAGCAGTACTTC. Its translation: CASSVGGGAPYEQYF. The full variable domain, its missing parts supplied by reference TRBV9 and TRBJ2-7, is DSGVTQTPKHLITATGQRVTLRCSPRSGDLSVYWYQQSLDQGLQFLIQYYNGEERAKGNILERFSAQQFPDLHSELNLSSLELGDSALYFCASSVGGGAPYEQYFGPGTRLTVT.

Here the CDR3 reads CAITPAGTTPLSDTQYF. CDR3 nucleotide sequence: TGTGCCATCACTCCGGCCGGGACTACCCCTTTGTCGGATACGCAGTATTTT. The rearrangement joins TRBV10-3 to TRBJ2-3, with 7 nucleotides matching TRBD2. This CDR3 region has 17 residues. Germline V gives CDR1 ENHRY, CDR2 SYGVKD. Unmatched junction bases numbered 19, after V lost 7 bases and J lost 6 bases.

The V and J genes are TRBV10-3 and TRBJ2-4; 11 bases agree with TRBD1. CDR1 and CDR2 from the germline V gene are ENHRY and SYGVKD. The junction had 6 bases not matched to a gene; V was cut back by 1 base and J by 4 bases. The CDR3 sequence is 17 residues long. In nucleotides, the CDR3 is TGTGCCATCAGTGAGTGGGGAAGGGACAGGGGGAAAAACATTCAGTACTTC. Translating it yields CAISEWGRDRGKNIQYF.

This chain connects TRBV27 to TRBJ2-7, with 11 bases aligning to TRBD2. This CDR3 comprises 14 residues. V dropped 5 bases and J dropped 2; count of bases not matched to a gene: 2. The germline V gene has CDR1 MNHEY and CDR2 SMNVEV (reference sequence). CDR3 in amino acids: CASSLAGGAYEQYF. CDR3 bases: TGTGCCAGCAGTCTAGCGGGGGGCGCCTACGAGCAGTACTTC.

This clone was seen once. CDR3 residues: CASSLVRHRRGYTF. The CDR3 coding sequence is TGCGCCAGCAGCTTGGTTCGGCACAGGCGTGGCTACACCTTC. The chain uses TRBV5-1 and TRBJ1-2, with D perhaps TRBD1 (5 bases). The CDR3 is 14 residues long. V was cut by 0 bases and J by 7 bases, with 13 bases left in between. The germline gives CDR1 SGHRS, CDR2 YFSETQ.

The rearrangement uses TRBV7-2 and TRBJ2-3; 12 bases map to TRBD2. V dropped 1 base and J dropped 3; count of bases not matched to a gene: 5. CDR1 and CDR2 (germline): SGHTA, FQGNSA. This CDR3 comprises 17 residues. CDR3 DNA: TGTGCCAGCAGCTTAGGAGCTAGCGGGGGGGGGACAGATACGCAGTATTTT. Protein sequence: CASSLGASGGGTDTQYF.

The chain employs TRBV7-2 and TRBJ2-7; D is unresolved. V was clipped by 2 bases and J by 6 bases, with 8 bases between them. The CDR3 loop spans 12 amino acids. Germline V gives CDR1 SGHTA, CDR2 FQGNSA. CDR3 coding DNA: TGTGCCAGCAGCTTACTGTGGTCCGAGCAGTACTTC. This translates into CASSLLWSEQYF.

The V and J genes are TRBV7-6 and TRBJ2-5; 9 nucleotides align to TRBD2. CDR1 SGHVS and CDR2 FNYEAQ come from the germline V gene. The CDR3 runs 17 residues. V was clipped by 2 bases and J by 7 bases; unmatched bases: 14. Here the CDR3 reads CASSLRIQAGGLGTQYF. CDR3 sequence (DNA): TGTGCCAGCAGCTTAAGGATTCAAGCGGGGGGCTTGGGGACCCAGTACTTC.

This chain uses TRBV23-1 with TRBJ2-7, with D possibly being TRBD1 (5 bases). TRBV23-1 has ORF status, its function being uncertain. CDR3 length: 16 amino acids. V lost 3 bases to trimming and J lost 4 bases, with 19 bases between them. The chain's CDR3 is CASSQFRRVIGYEQYF. CDR3 in DNA: TGCGCCAGCAGTCAGTTCCGCAGGGTTATAGGGTACGAGCAGTACTTC.

The chain joins TRBV19 to TRBJ2-1; 7 bases fit TRBD2. CDR1 is LNHDA, CDR2 SQIVND, per germline (reference sequence). V gave up 4 bases and J gave up 8 bases; unmatched junction bases: 14. The CDR3 length is 16 residues. In nucleotides, the CDR3 is TGTGCCAGTAGTAGTTGTGGGGGGGTTTGTGCAGATGAGCAGTTCTTC. Translating it yields CASSSCGGVCADEQFF.

V and J are TRBV6-5 and TRBJ2-7, with D hard to call. Germline lookup yields CDR1 MNHEY and CDR2 SVGAGI. This CDR3 has 13 residues. Trimming stripped 2 bases from V and 2 bases from J, with 7 bases between. The CDR3 DNA sequence: TGTGCCAGCAGTTACGTGGCCGCCTACGAGCAGTACTTC. Translation: CASSYVAAYEQYF.

The V and J genes are TRBV27 and TRBJ1-1; 7 bases align to TRBD1. The V gene's germline CDR1 is MNHEY and CDR2 SMNVEV (reference sequence). The CDR3 extends over 14 amino acids. With 5 bases clipped from V and 1 base from J, the junction kept 4 bases outside the gene matches. As DNA, the CDR3 is TGTGCCAGCAGTCGGAGGGGGCGGAACACTGAAGCTTTCTTT. Protein product: CASSRRGRNTEAFF.

V gene TRBV5-6 combines with J gene TRBJ1-6; D call uncertain. The germline CDR1 and CDR2 sequences are SGHDT and YYEEEE. V was cut by 4 bases and J by 0 bases, with 5 bases left in between. The CDR3 is made up of 14 amino acids. This chain's CDR3 is CASSASSYNSPLHF. DNA of the CDR3: TGTGCCAGCAGCGCGAGCTCCTATAATTCACCCCTCCACTTT.

This sequence joins TRBV27 and TRBJ2-1, with unresolved D. Between the trimmed V and J ends, which lost 3 bases and 4 bases, there was a span of 7 bases. The CDR3 length is 13 residues. Per germline, CDR1 MNHEY and CDR2 SMNVEV (reference sequence). CDR3 region: CASSFSGYNEQFF. CDR3 nucleotide sequence: TGTGCCAGCAGTTTTTCAGGATACAATGAGCAGTTCTTC.

The chain employs TRBV7-2 and TRBJ1-2; 7 bases match TRBD1. The J segment lost 4 bases and the V segment lost 1 base, leaving 6 bases of the junction unmatched. The CDR3 is 15 residues long. The germline gives CDR1 SGHTA, CDR2 FQGNSA. CDR3 coding DNA: TGTGCCAGCAGCTTAGAGGGGACAGACTCCTATGGCTACACCTTC. As protein: CASSLEGTDSYGYTF.

This chain links TRBV5-1 with TRBJ1-1; the D gene is possibly TRBD1 (6 bases). There are 15 residues in the CDR3. V was trimmed by 0 bases and J by 1 base, leaving 10 bases between them. Per the germline V gene, CDR1 is SGHRS and CDR2 is YFSETQ. This chain's CDR3 is CASSLGGTKNTEAFF. The CDR3 DNA sequence: TGCGCCAGCAGCTTGGGGGGGACAAAGAACACTGAAGCTTTCTTT.

CDR3 amino acids: CASSVDGGMDTQYF. The CDR3 DNA reads TGTGCCAGCAGCGTAGACGGGGGAATGGATACGCAGTATTTT. The chain couples TRBV9 to TRBJ2-3; D perhaps matches TRBD2 (6 bases). The ends were cut back, 0 bases at V and 6 bases at J, with 11 bases in the middle. The CDR3 is 14 residues long. Germline loops: CDR1 SGDLS, CDR2 YYNGEE.

The gene calls are TRBV5-6 and TRBJ2-7; no definite D call. This CDR3 contains 13 residues. Germline CDR1 and CDR2: SGHDT and YYEEEE. V lost 0 bases to trimming and J lost 2 bases, with 6 bases between them. The CDR3 DNA follows: TGTGCCAGCAGCTTGGGGTCTGCCTACGAGCAGTACTTC. Protein: CASSLGSAYEQYF.

The chain employs TRBV5-7 and TRBJ1-5; D is uncertain. TRBV5-7 is identified as an open reading frame with a role that is uncertain. This CDR3 has 14 residues. Trimming removed 4 bases from V and 7 bases from J, with 15 bases in between. CDR3 bases: TGTGCCAGCAGCATCTGGATTCTGGGGCAGCCCCAGCATTTT. It codes for CASSIWILGQPQHF.